Reported below is one T cell receptor beta chain. The sample originates from a study of blood T cell repertoires in COVID-19. About the study: Sites in the United States, Italy and Spain provided acute and convalescent COVID-19 samples. T cells, B-cell-depleted T cells, or PBMCs provided the cDNA or gDNA that served as material.

Germline values: CDR1 SGHTA, CDR2 FQGNSA. The CDR3 has 17 residues. V shed 3 bases, J shed 7 bases, and the junction held 14 bases outside the gene matches. Under the authors' procedure: Quantification of nucleated cells was approximated via reference gene primer amplification. Profiling relied on immunoSEQ multiplex PCR, and the TCRdb table lists in-frame clones only, not all of them. V and J calls and clone size come straight from that table; D and trimming were deduced from the DNA. The sample lists about 120,000 clones, approximately 87% seen once, with about 3.9% in the top ten. The sequence came from a man in his sixties with acute or convalescent COVID-19. The chain couples TRBV7-2 to TRBJ1-2; TRBD1 matches 10 bases. Material: peripheral blood. CDR3 sequence reads: CASSFDPLGQGMGGYTF. In DNA form, the CDR3 reads TGTGCCAGCAGCTTCGACCCTTTGGGACAGGGGATGGGTGGCTACACCTTC.